This entry is about one TCR beta chain. Its antigen is not yet known. The record has no base qualities; no much larger clone is one base away. V is shortened by 4 bases, J by 4 bases, and the region joining them spans 5 bases. The CDR3 holds 11 amino acids from the cysteine to the phenylalanine. Left in the record is the CDR3 DNA by itself, 33 bases read in frame from the first base. What this sample's treatment or condition label stands for: approximately 18 received Ad26.COV2.S at low or high dose, single or two shots; 5 received placebo; per-sample allocation not given. For vaccine and placebo recipients, repertoires were sequenced using samples collected on day 63 after the first injection. Between 29 July and 7 August 2020, Cohort 1b enrolled fewer than 30 adults aged 18-55 years at one site in Boston, USA. Ad26.COV2.S consisted of a replication-incompetent adenovirus type 26 vector by which a prefusion-stabilized SARS-CoV-2 spike protein from the original Wuhan strain was expressed.

The entry originates in a study of Ad26.COV2.S vaccination and SARS-CoV-2 variants (TCRdb year 2021). A note on the overall study: Vaccine-arm donors came from COV1001, a multicentre, randomized, double-blind, placebo-controlled phase I-IIa trial of Ad26.COV2.S in healthy adults. Ad26.COV2.S was administered intramuscularly at a dose of 5x10^10 or 1x10^11 viral particles, either as one shot or as two shots given 56 days apart. TCRbeta repertoire sequencing was used to assess the specificity and breadth of SARS-CoV-2-reactive T cell receptors after Ad26.COV2.S vaccination. The TCR-sequenced set comprised approximately 32 samples: approximately 19 Ad26.COV2.S vaccine recipients, 5 placebo recipients and 8 SARS-CoV-2 convalescent individuals. Trial participants were randomized into five groups of five, in which low-dose or high-dose Ad26.COV2.S was given once or twice, or placebo was given on both occasions. Throughout the experiments and outcome assessment, investigators stayed blinded to trial group allocation. Broad study findings and their caveats: Higher spike-specific TCR breadth was observed in Ad26.COV2.S recipients than in placebo recipients (P = 0.0014). The study was not powered to compare responses between vaccine doses or regimens. Comparable non-spike TCR breadth was observed between vaccine and placebo recipients, consistent with only spike being contained in the vaccine. After vaccination, substantial breadth of spike-specific CD8+ and CD4+ T cell responses was reported. According to the authors, total T cell responses may have been underestimated by the TCR breadth and depth analyses.

The immunoSEQ Assay was used to sequence TCRbeta CDR3 regions. After extraction, genomic DNA underwent amplification by bias-controlled multiplex PCR, followed by high-throughput sequencing. Per the source publication's procedure: To quantify the absolute abundance of every unique TCRbeta CDR3 region, sequences were collapsed and filtered. T cell fraction was estimated by normalizing TCRbeta template counts to usable DNA, which was measured by amplifying reference genes present in all nucleated cells. Repertoire TCRs were annotated as SARS-CoV-2-specific by exact matching of V gene, CDR3 amino acid sequence and J gene to a known reactive TCR set. MIRA supplied the reference SARS-CoV-2 TCR set, which was filtered for enrichment in COVID-19-positive ImmuneCODE repertoires so that public or cross-reactive TCRs were removed. Based on the MIRA antigens, annotated TCRs were further analysed at the level of specific ORF or position within ORF. Breadth was defined as annotated unique rearrangements over total unique productive rearrangements; depth was the summed frequency of those rearrangements. TCR breadth was compared between groups using two-sided Wilcoxon rank-sum tests. TCRdb's version of the immuneACCESS table is confined to in-frame rearrangements and falls short of the full clone set. An unresolved V gene accounts for under half of the shortfall where checked; the remainder is of unknown origin. V and J calls and clone size are those listed in that table; D and trimming were worked out from the DNA. The sample table lists 300,000 to 400,000 clones, roughly 87% of them with a count of one. 3.4% of the sample is taken by the ten largest.

The chain joins TRBV12-3 or TRBV12-4 to TRBJ2-7; no confident D gene assignment can be made. The specimen was peripheral blood, collected in a trial of Ad26.COV2.S vaccine versus placebo. The receptor comes from a person aged 18-65 years who received the Ad26.COV2.S COVID-19 vaccine or a placebo. The CDR3: CASSYFYEQYF. The DNA sequence is given as TGTGCCAGCAGTTACTTTTACGAGCAGTACTTC.